The 25 T cell receptor beta chains below come from one sample, sequenced in a study of CD8 T cells in ankylosing spondylitis (dated by TCRdb to 2015 to 2018). The library was made by 5' RACE. TCRdb names Illumina HiSeq 2500 as the instrument used. TCRdb ran its own pipeline on the public reads, namely fastp trimming at Q25 and MiXCR clone calling, and kept in-frame beta chains. Every entry covers one CDR3 protein and lists the most common genes and DNA from its rows. This sample comprises 220,000 or so distinct CDR3 sequences, about 10% of them detected only once. The ten largest clones add up to about a fifth of the sample. Sequencing input: blood, either unsorted or a sorted T cell fraction (not recorded which). All receptors derive from a male donor with ankylosing spondylitis or in good health (not recorded which).

Ten or more counts support this clonotype. The CDR3 DNA follows: TGTGCCAGCAGTTACCGGGAGGGTTTTGCCTTGGAGCAGTACTTC. Protein: CASSYREGFALEQYF. The chain joins TRBV6-5 to TRBJ2-7; 8 nucleotides match TRBD2. The CDR3 has 15 residues. Looked up from germline, CDR1 is MNHEY and CDR2 is SVGAGI. The J segment lost 7 bases and the V segment lost 2 bases, leaving 10 bases of the junction unmatched.

This clonotype showed up many times. The CDR3 nucleotides read TGCGCCAGCAGGATCGGACAGAACAATGAGCAGTTCTTC. This encodes CASRIGQNNEQFF. V and J are TRBV5-1 and TRBJ2-1; D is perhaps TRBD1 (6 bases). Germline CDR1 is SGHRS and CDR2 is YFSETQ. This CDR3 comprises 13 residues. Trimming cost V 5 bases and J 5 bases, with 11 bases left between them.

This clonotype was seen at least ten times. The chain joins TRBV7-2 to TRBJ1-5; 9 bases are a match to TRBD1. The trim removed 5 bases at V and 3 bases at J, leaving 5 bases unmatched. The CDR3 consists of 15 residues. CDR1 and CDR2 (germline): SGHTA, FQGNSA. In nucleotides, the CDR3 is TGTGCCAGCAGCCCGGACAGGGGCAACAATCAGCCCCAGCATTTT. Protein: CASSPDRGNNQPQHF.

In this sample, this clonotype turned up many times. V and J are TRBV5-1 and TRBJ1-3; no clear D. The germline V and J ends were trimmed by 9 bases and 0 bases, with 13 bases remaining between them. Per germline, CDR1 SGHRS and CDR2 YFSETQ. The CDR3 extends over 14 amino acids. The CDR3 spells CATSAGGSGNTIYF. DNA for the CDR3: TGCGCCACTTCCGCGGGTGGCTCTGGAAACACCATATATTTT.

Ten or more counts support this clonotype. The chain employs TRBV7-8 and TRBJ2-7, with a possible D match to TRBD2 (6 bases). With 1 base removed from V and 2 bases from J, the gap between germline ends came to 9 bases. This CDR3 contains 14 residues. CDR1 is SGHVS, CDR2 FQNEAQ, per germline. In DNA form, the CDR3 reads TGTGCCAGCAGCTTAGGCGGGGAGACCTACGAGCAGTACTTC. Protein sequence: CASSLGGETYEQYF.

This clonotype was detected many times. The V and J genes are TRBV2 and TRBJ2-2; unclear D gene. The CDR3 totals 13 residues. V dropped 7 bases and J dropped 6 bases, with 12 bases sitting between them. Germline assignment: CDR1 SNHLY and CDR2 FYNNEI. The CDR3: CASMRTVAGELFF. In DNA form, the CDR3 reads TGTGCCAGCATGCGGACCGTGGCCGGGGAGCTGTTTTTT.

This clonotype was observed at least ten times. The chain employs TRBV5-1 and TRBJ2-2; D is possibly TRBD2 (5 bases). Germline V CDR1 and CDR2: SGHRS, YFSETQ. This CDR3 has 16 amino acids. V lost 3 bases to trimming and J lost 3 bases, with 15 bases between them. CDR3 DNA: TGCGCCAGCAGCTCCCTGAACGGGGTTCACACCGGGGAGCTGTTTTTT. It is translated as CASSSLNGVHTGELFF.

This clonotype was detected ten times or more. The chain employs TRBV20-1 and TRBJ2-1, with D tentatively TRBD1 (5 bases). The V end lost 8 bases, the J end lost 4 bases, and 12 bases lay between the germline ends. The germline gives CDR1 DFQATT, CDR2 SNEGSKA (reference sequence). The CDR3 spans 12 residues. In DNA form, the CDR3 reads TGCAGTTCCCCGACAGATTACAATGAGCAGTTCTTC. Its translation is CSSPTDYNEQFF.

This chain connects TRBV2 to TRBJ2-1; D remains ambiguous. The germline V gene has CDR1 SNHLY and CDR2 FYNNEI. The CDR3 has 15 residues. The ends were cut back, 2 bases at V and 1 base at J, with 9 bases in the middle. In nucleotides, the CDR3 is TGTGCCAGCAGTGAACTACTTGCGTCCTACAATGAGCAGTTCTTC. Translated, it gives CASSELLASYNEQFF.

This clonotype was observed many times. The V call is TRBV5-1, the J call TRBJ1-3; D ambiguous. This CDR3 has 16 residues. V was clipped by 4 bases and J by 0 bases, with 14 bases between them. CDR1 is SGHRS, CDR2 YFSETQ, per germline. The CDR3 DNA reads TGCGCCAGCAGCCTTGGTAGGCCGACCTCTGGAAACACCATATATTTT. This sequence encodes CASSLGRPTSGNTIYF.

As for this clonotype: One junction end disagrees with the germline gene, perhaps due to a read error. The chain combines TRBV6-5 with TRBJ1-1; D may be TRBD1 (5 bases). The CDR3 totals 13 residues. CDR1 is MNHEY, CDR2 SVGAGI, per germline. Written as DNA, the CDR3 is TGTCCCAGCAATTCAGGGACGGACACTGAAGCTTTCTTC. Translating it yields CPSNSGTDTEAFF.

This clonotype came up many times. The CDR3 DNA is TGTGCCAGCATGACATCGAACACCGGGGAGCTGTTTTTT. It encodes CASMTSNTGELFF. V and J are TRBV7-9 and TRBJ2-2; D gene unclear. Germline V gene sequence: CDR1 SEHNR, CDR2 FQNEAQ (reference sequence). The CDR3 spans 13 residues. The germline V and J ends were trimmed by 7 bases and 0 bases, with 6 bases remaining between them.

There are a few counts of this clonotype. V gene TRBV12-3 or TRBV12-4 combines with J gene TRBJ2-1, with TRBD2 matching over 7 bases. The CDR3 spans 13 residues. J lost 12 bases, V lost 4 bases, and 9 bases had no gene match. The CDR3: CASSSGREGWQFF. DNA of the CDR3: TGTGCCAGCAGTTCAGGGAGGGAGGGCTGGCAGTTCTTC.

This chain uses TRBV3-1 with TRBJ1-2; 7 nucleotides match TRBD1. CDR3 length: 14 residues. V lost 0 bases, J lost 6 bases, and 4 bases stayed unmatched. CDR1 and CDR2 from the germline V gene are LGHDT and YNNKEL (reference sequence). CDR3 nucleotides: TGTGCCAGCAGCCAAGATAAGGGACAGAATGGCTACACCTTC. Amino acid sequence: CASSQDKGQNGYTF.

This clonotype was recorded many times. V and J are TRBV5-1 and TRBJ2-1; D call uncertain. Germline CDR1 and CDR2: SGHRS and YFSETQ. Trimming took 0 bases from V and 2 from J, leaving 6 bases between them. The CDR3 contains 14 residues. CDR3 protein: CASSLDSAYNEQFF. CDR3 sequence (DNA): TGCGCCAGCAGCTTGGACTCGGCCTACAATGAGCAGTTCTTC.

This clonotype came up many times. V usage is TRBV5-1 and J usage is TRBJ1-1; no firm D call. The CDR3 sequence is 11 residues long. V was clipped by 0 bases and J by 7 bases, with 4 bases between them. Germline-derived CDR1 and CDR2 are SGHRS and YFSETQ. Here the CDR3 DNA reads TGCGCCAGCAGCTTGGACTTTGAAGCTTTCTTT. This encodes CASSLDFEAFF.

In this sample, this clonotype turned up a few times. This chain uses TRBV5-1 with TRBJ2-1; the match to TRBD2 covers 9 bases. The J segment lost 6 bases and the V segment lost 0 bases, leaving 4 bases of the junction unmatched. This CDR3 is 15 amino acids long. Germline lookup yields CDR1 SGHRS and CDR2 YFSETQ. This CDR3 reads CASSLVSGGINEQFF. DNA for the CDR3: TGCGCCAGCAGCTTGGTTAGCGGGGGTATCAATGAGCAGTTCTTC. The whole variable domain, filled in from reference TRBV5-1 and TRBJ2-1, reads KAGVTQTPRYLIKTRGQQVTLSCSPISGHRSVSWYQQTPGQGLQFLFEYFSETQRNKGNFPGRFSGRQFSNSRSEMNVSTLELGDSALYLCASSLVSGGINEQFFGPGTRLTVL.

This clonotype has a count of ten or more. This rearrangement joins TRBV6-1 to TRBJ2-2; 7 positions match TRBD1. This CDR3 region has 15 residues. V lost 8 bases and J lost 4; bases outside the gene matches: 10. The germline V gene encodes CDR1 MNHNS and CDR2 SASEGT. Here the CDR3 reads CASQSQGTGTGELFF. Here the CDR3 DNA reads TGTGCCAGCCAATCACAGGGGACGGGCACCGGGGAGCTGTTTTTT.

The table lists this clonotype with many counts. The chain is built from TRBV15 and TRBJ2-1; 10 nucleotides agree with TRBD1. This CDR3 comprises 15 residues. Germline V gene sequence: CDR1 LNHNV, CDR2 YYDKDF (reference sequence). With V trimmed by 5 bases and J by 6 bases, 7 bases remained unmatched. The CDR3, as DNA: TGTGCCACCAGCTGGCCGGGACAGGGGCTCAATGAGCAGTTCTTC. Amino acid sequence: CATSWPGQGLNEQFF.

This chain links TRBV15 with TRBJ2-1; 10 positions match TRBD2. V lost 4 bases, J lost 5 bases, and 2 bases stayed unmatched. Germline V gene lookup returns CDR1 LNHNV and CDR2 YYDKDF (reference sequence). The CDR3 is made up of 14 amino acids. CDR3 sequence: CATSKSGGDNEQFF. As DNA, the CDR3 is TGTGCCACCAGCAAAAGCGGGGGGGACAATGAGCAGTTCTTC.

In its sample, this clonotype was seen many times. The J gene is TRBJ1-2, the V gene TRBV7-2; 7 nucleotides align to TRBD1. The CDR3 loop spans 14 amino acids. V gave up 1 base and J gave up 8 bases; unmatched junction bases: 7. Germline V CDR1 and CDR2: SGHTA, FQGNSA. CDR3 bases: TGTGCCAGCAGCTTAGACGACAGGGTGTCCGGCTACACCTTC. It yields the protein CASSLDDRVSGYTF.

This clonotype was seen ten or more times. The J gene is TRBJ2-3, the V gene TRBV5-1, with TRBD2 as a possible D gene (5 bases). The CDR3 totals 13 residues. The germline CDR1 and CDR2 sequences are SGHRS and YFSETQ. V dropped 5 bases and J dropped 3 bases, with 10 bases sitting between them. The CDR3 DNA reads TGCGCCAGCAGGGCGGGCTCGACAGATACGCAGTATTTT. Protein product: CASRAGSTDTQYF.

There are a few counts of this clonotype. The chain is built from TRBV12-3 or TRBV12-4 and TRBJ1-2; possible D gene TRBD1, 6 bases. Trimming left V 4 bases short and J 6 bases short, with 6 bases between. The CDR3 is 11 residues long. The CDR3 nucleotides are TGTGCCAGCAGTTCAGGGGATGGCTACACCTTC. It yields the protein CASSSGDGYTF.

This clonotype was found many times. V usage is TRBV7-2 and J usage is TRBJ2-7; TRBD2 might be the D (5 bases). The CDR3 is made up of 14 amino acids. Trimming removed 5 bases from V and 2 bases from J, with 13 bases in between. CDR1 is SGHTA and CDR2 is FQGNSA in the germline V gene. CDR3 amino acids: CASSPGIPAYEQYF. CDR3 coding DNA: TGTGCCAGCAGCCCCGGGATACCCGCCTACGAGCAGTACTTC.

The CDR3 DNA reads TGCAGTGCCATAAGGGGGGCCCTCTACAATGAGCAGTTCTTC. Translating it yields CSAIRGALYNEQFF. The chain couples TRBV20-1 to TRBJ2-1; D might be TRBD1 or TRBD2, each matching 6 bases. This CDR3 is built from 14 residues. Germline CDR1 is DFQATT and CDR2 is SNEGSKA (reference sequence). Trimming left V 6 bases short and J 3 bases short, with 15 bases between.